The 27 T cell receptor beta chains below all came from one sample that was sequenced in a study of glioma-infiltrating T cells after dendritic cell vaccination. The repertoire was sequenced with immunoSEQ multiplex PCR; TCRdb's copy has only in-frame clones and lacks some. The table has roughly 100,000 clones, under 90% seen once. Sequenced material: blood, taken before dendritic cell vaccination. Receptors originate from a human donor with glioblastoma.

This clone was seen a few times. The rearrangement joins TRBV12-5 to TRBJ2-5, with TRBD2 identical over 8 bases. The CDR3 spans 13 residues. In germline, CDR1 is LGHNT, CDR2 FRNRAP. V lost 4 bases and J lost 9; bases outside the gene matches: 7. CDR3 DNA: TGTGCTAGTGGTTCTAGCGGGTCGGGGGCCCAGTACTTC. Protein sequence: CASGSSGSGAQYF.

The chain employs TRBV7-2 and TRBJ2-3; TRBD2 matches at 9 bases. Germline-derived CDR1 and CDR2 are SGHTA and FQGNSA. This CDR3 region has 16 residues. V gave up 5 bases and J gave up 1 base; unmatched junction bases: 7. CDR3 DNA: TGTGCCAGCAGCCTAGTTGGCGGGGGGGGCACAGATACGCAGTATTTT. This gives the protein CASSLVGGGGTDTQYF.

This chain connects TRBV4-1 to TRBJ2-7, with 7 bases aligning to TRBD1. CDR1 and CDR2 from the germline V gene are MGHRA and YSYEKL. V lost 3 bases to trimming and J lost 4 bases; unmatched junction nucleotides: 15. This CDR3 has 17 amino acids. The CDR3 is CASSHSAGTAFWYEQYF. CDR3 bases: TGCGCCAGCAGCCACAGTGCCGGGACAGCTTTTTGGTACGAGCAGTACTTC.

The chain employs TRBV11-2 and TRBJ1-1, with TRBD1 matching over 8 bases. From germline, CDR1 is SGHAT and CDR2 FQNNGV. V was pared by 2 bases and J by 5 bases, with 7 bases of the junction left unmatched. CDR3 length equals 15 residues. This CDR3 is CASSLSGQGGTEAFF. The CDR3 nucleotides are TGTGCCAGCAGCTTATCCGGACAGGGAGGGACTGAAGCTTTCTTT.

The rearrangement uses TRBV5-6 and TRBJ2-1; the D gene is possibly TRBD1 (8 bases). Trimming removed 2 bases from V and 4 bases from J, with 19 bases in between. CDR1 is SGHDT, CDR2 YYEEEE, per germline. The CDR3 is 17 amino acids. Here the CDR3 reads CASSLQGGSQNYNEQFF. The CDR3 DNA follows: TGTGCCAGCAGCTTACAGGGGGGGAGCCAAAATTACAATGAGCAGTTCTTC.

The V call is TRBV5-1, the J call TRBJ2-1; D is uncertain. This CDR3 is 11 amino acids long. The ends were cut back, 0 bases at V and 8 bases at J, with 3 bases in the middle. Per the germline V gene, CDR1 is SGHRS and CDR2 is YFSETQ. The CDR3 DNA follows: TGCGCCAGCAGCTTGGCCGATGAGCAGTTCTTC. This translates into CASSLADEQFF.

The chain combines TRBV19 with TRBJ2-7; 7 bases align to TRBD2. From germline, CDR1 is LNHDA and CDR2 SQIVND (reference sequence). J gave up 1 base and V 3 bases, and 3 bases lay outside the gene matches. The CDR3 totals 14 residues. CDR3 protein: CASSMTGGSYEQYF. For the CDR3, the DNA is TGTGCCAGTAGTATGACGGGGGGTTCCTACGAGCAGTACTTC.

This CDR3 is CASSGNPGSYNEQFF. The CDR3 DNA reads as TGTGCCAGCAGTGGAAATCCAGGCTCCTACAATGAGCAGTTCTTC. The chain carries TRBV2 and TRBJ2-1; D call uncertain. The germline V gene has CDR1 SNHLY and CDR2 FYNNEI. The ends were cut back, 4 bases at V and 0 bases at J, with 10 bases in the middle. CDR3 size: 15 residues.

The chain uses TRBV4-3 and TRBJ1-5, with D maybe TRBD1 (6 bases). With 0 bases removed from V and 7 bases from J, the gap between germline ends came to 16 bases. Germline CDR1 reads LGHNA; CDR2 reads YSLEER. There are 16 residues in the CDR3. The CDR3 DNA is TGCGCCAGCAGCCAAGAAAATACCCAGGGGAGACAGCCCCAGCATTTT. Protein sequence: CASSQENTQGRQPQHF.

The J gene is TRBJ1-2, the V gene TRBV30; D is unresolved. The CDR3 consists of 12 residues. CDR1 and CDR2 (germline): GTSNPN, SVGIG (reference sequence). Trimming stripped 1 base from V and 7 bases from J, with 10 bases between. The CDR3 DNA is TGTGCCTGGAGTGCTCAAACGGGTGGCTACACCTTC. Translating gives CAWSAQTGGYTF.

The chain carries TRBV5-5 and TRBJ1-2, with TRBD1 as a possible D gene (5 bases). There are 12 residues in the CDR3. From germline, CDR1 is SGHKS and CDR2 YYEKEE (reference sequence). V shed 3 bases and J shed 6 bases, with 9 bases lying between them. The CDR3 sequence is CASSYQGNGYTF. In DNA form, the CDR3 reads TGTGCCAGCAGCTACCAGGGAAATGGCTACACCTTC. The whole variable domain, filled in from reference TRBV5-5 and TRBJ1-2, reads DAGVTQSPTHLIKTRGQQVTLRCSPISGHKSVSWYQQVLGQGPQFIFQYYEKEERGRGNFPDRFSARQFPNYSSELNVNALLLGDSALYLCASSYQGNGYTFGSGTRLTVV.

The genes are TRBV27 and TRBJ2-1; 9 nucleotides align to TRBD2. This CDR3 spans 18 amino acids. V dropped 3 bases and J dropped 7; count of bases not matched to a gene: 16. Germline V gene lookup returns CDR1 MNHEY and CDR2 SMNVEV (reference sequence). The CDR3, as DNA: TGTGCCAGCAGTTTGGGCCCTTGGGAAGCGGGAGGATGGAATGAGCAGTTCTTC. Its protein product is CASSLGPWEAGGWNEQFF.

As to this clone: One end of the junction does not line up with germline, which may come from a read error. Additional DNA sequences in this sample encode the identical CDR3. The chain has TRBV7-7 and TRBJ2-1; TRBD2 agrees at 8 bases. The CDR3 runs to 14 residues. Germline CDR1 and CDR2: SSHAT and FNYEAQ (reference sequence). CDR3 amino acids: CASSLGLAGNEQFF. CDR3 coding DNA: TGTGCTAGCAGCTTAGGTTTAGCGGGAAATGAGCAGTTCTTC. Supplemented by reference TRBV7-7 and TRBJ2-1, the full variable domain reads GAGVSQSPRYKVTKRGQDVTLRCDPISSHATLYWYQQALGQGPEFLTYFNYEAQPDKSGLPSDRFSAERPEGSISTLTIQRTEQRDSAMYRCASSLGLAGNEQFFGPGTRLTVL.

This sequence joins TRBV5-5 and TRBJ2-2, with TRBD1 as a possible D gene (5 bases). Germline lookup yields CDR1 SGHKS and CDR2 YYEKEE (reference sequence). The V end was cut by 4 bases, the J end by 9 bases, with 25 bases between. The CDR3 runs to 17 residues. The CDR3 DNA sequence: TGTGCCAGCAGCGCCGTCCAACGGACACTGGTTAACTGGGAGCTGTTTTTT. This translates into CASSAVQRTLVNWELFF.

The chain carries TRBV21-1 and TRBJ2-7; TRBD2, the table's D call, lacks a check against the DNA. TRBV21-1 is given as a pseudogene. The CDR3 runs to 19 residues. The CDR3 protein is CASSKVGREAARALYEQYF. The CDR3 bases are TGTGCCAGCAGCAAAGTAGGGCGGGAGGCCGCCCGGGCCTTATACGAGCAGTACTTC.

CDR3: CASSLPLRESNEQYF. The CDR3 region has the DNA TGTGCCAGCAGCTTGCCATTGCGGGAGTCAAACGAGCAGTACTTC. The V gene is TRBV5-4, the J gene TRBJ2-7; TRBD2 matches at 7 bases. The CDR3 covers 15 residues. CDR1 and CDR2 (germline): SGHNT, YYREEE (reference sequence). V lost 1 base to trimming and J lost 5 bases; unmatched junction nucleotides: 9.

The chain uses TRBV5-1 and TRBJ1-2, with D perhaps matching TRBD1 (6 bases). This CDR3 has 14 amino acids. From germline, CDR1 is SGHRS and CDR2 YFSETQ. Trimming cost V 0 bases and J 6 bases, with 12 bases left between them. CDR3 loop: CASSLEGVGNGYTF. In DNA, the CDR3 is TGCGCCAGCAGCTTGGAGGGGGTAGGGAATGGCTACACCTTC.

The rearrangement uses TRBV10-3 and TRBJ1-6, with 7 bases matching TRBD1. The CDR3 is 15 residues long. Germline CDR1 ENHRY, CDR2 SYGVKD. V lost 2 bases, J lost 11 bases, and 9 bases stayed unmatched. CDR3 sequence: CAISETMTGNPPLHF. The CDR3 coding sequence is TGTGCCATCAGTGAGACAATGACAGGGAATCCACCCCTCCACTTT.

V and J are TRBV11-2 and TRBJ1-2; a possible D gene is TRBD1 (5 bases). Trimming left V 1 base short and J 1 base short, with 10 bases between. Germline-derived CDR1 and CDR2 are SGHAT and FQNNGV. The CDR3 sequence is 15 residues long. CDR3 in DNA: TGTGCCAGCAGCTTAGGTCCGGGGGGTAACTATGGCTACACCTTC. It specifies CASSLGPGGNYGYTF.

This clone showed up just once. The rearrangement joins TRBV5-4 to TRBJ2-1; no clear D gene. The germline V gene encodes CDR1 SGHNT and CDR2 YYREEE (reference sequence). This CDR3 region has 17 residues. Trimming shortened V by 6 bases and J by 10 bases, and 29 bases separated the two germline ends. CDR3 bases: TGTGCCAGCACCAGACCAAACGTCGACTCCGCGGCTCTGGAGCAGTTCTTC. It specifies CASTRPNVDSAALEQFF.

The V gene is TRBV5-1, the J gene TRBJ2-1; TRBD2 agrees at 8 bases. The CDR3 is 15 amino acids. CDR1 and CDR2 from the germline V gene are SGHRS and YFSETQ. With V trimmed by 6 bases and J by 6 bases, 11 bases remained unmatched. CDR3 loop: CASTPGTRVANEQFF. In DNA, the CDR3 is TGCGCCAGCACCCCCGGGACTAGAGTGGCCAATGAGCAGTTCTTC.

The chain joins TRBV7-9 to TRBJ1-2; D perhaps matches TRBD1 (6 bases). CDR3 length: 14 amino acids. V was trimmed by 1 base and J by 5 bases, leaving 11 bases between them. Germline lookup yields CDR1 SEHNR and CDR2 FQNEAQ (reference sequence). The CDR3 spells CASSLGRGGYGYTF. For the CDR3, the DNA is TGTGCCAGCAGCTTAGGAAGGGGGGGGTATGGCTACACCTTC. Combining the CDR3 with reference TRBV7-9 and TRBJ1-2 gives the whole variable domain DTGVSQNPRHKITKRGQNVTFRCDPISEHNRLYWYRQTLGQGPEFLTYFQNEAQLEKSRLLSDRFSAERPKGSFSTLEIQRTEQGDSAMYLCASSLGRGGYGYTFGSGTRLTVV.

The CDR3 reads CASSPGQGGNSPLHF. Written as DNA, the CDR3 is TGTGCCAGCAGTCCAGGACAGGGTGGTAATTCACCCCTCCACTTT. J is TRBJ1-6 and V is TRBV27; TRBD1 matches 8 bases. Germline values: CDR1 MNHEY, CDR2 SMNVEV (reference sequence). The CDR3 is 15 residues long. Trimming at V came to 5 bases and at J to 6 bases, leaving 6 bases not matched to a gene.

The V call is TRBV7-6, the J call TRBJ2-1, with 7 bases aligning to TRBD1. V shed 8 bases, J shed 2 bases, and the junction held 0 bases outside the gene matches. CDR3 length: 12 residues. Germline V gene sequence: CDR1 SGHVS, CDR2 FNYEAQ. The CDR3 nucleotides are TGTGCCAGCGGGACAGCCTACAATGAGCAGTTCTTC. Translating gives CASGTAYNEQFF. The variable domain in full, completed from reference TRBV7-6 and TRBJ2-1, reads GAGVSQSPRYKVTKRGQDVALRCDPISGHVSLYWYRQALGQGPEFLTYFNYEAQQDKSGLPNDRFSAERPEGSISTLTIQRTEQRDSAMYRCASGTAYNEQFFGPGTRLTVL.

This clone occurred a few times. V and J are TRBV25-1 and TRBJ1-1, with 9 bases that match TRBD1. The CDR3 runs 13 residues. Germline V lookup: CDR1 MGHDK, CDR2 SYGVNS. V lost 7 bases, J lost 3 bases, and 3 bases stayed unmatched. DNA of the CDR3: TGTGCCAGCAATGACAGGGGGGACACTGAAGCTTTCTTT. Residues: CASNDRGDTEAFF. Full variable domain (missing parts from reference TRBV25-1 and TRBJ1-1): EADIYQTPRYLVIGTGKKITLECSQTMGHDKMYWYQQDPGMELHLIHYSYGVNSTEKGDLSSESTVSRIRTEHFPLTLESARPSHTSQYLCASNDRGDTEAFFGQGTRLTVV.

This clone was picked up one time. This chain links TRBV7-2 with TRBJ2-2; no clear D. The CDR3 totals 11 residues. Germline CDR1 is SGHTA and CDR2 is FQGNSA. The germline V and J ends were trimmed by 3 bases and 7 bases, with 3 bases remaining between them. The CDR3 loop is CASSFIGELFF. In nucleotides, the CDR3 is TGTGCCAGCAGCTTTATCGGGGAGCTGTTTTTT.

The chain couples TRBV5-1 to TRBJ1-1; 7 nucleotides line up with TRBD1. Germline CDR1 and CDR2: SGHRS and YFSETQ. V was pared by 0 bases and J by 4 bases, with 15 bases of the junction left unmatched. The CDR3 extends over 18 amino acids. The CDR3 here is CASSLVAHWTGPGTEAFF. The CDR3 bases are TGCGCCAGCAGCTTGGTGGCCCATTGGACAGGACCAGGCACTGAAGCTTTCTTT.